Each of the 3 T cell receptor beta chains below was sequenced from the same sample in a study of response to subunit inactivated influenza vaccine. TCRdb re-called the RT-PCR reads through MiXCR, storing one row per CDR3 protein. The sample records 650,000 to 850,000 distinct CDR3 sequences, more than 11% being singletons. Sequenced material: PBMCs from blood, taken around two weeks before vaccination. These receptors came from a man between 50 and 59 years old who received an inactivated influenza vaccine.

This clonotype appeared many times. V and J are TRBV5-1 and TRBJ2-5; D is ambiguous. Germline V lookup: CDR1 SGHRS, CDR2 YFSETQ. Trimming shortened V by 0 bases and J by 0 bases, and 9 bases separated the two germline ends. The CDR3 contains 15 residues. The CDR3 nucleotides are TGCGCCAGCAGCTTGGGGTCAATATACCAAGAGACCCAGTACTTC. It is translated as CASSLGSIYQETQYF.

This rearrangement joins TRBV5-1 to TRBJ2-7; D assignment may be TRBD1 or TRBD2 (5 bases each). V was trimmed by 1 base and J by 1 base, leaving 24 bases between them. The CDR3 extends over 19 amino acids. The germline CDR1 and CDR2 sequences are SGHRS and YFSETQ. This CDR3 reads CASSLLPAFRDQPSYEQYF. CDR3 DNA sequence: TGCGCCAGCAGCTTGCTACCCGCGTTCCGGGACCAGCCGTCCTACGAGCAGTACTTC.

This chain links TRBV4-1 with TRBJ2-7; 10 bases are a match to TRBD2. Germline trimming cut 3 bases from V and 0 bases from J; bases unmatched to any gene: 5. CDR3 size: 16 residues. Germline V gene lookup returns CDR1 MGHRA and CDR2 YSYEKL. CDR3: CASSHQAGGSSYEQYF. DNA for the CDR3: TGCGCCAGCAGCCATCAAGCGGGAGGGAGCTCCTACGAGCAGTACTTC.